These T cell receptor beta chains were read from a single sample in a study of blood T cell repertoires in COVID-19. The table came from immunoSEQ multiplex PCR; TCRdb's copy has only in-frame clones and leaves some out. The sample comprises 90,000 to 150,000 clones, roughly 87% of which are singletons, and approximately 11% rests with the top ten. Sequenced material: peripheral blood. The receptors come from a man older than 75 with acute or convalescent COVID-19. CDR3s include the opening cysteine and the closing phenylalanine or tryptophan. A D gene is named only where the DNA matches it firmly. Part of the rows lack a size; the others show once, few, many or a class for expanded clones.

V	length	size	D	J	DNA	CDR3
TRBV12-3/TRBV12-4	12	NA	TRBD1	TRBJ1-2	TGTGCCAGCAGCGACAGGGGCGCTGGCTACACCTTC	CASSDRGAGYTF
TRBV5-1	13	NA	TRBD2	TRBJ2-5	TGCGCCAGCAGCTTTCCGGGGGGAGAGACCCAGTACTTC	CASSFPGGETQYF
TRBV24-1	16	NA	TRBD2	TRBJ2-1	TGTGCCACCAGTATGCAAAAGCCTAGCGGTCATAATGAGCAGTTCTTC	CATSMQKPSGHNEQFF
TRBV6-2/TRBV6-3	11	NA	NA	TRBJ1-2	TGTGCCAGCAGTTCCAGGGGTGGCTACACCTTC	CASSSRGGYTF
TRBV6-5	14	NA	TRBD1	TRBJ1-6	TGTGCCAGCAGTCCCGGGACAGGGCTCTCACCCCTCCACTTT	CASSPGTGLSPLHF
TRBV5-6	14	NA	TRBD1	TRBJ2-7	TGTGCCAGCAGAACGACAGGGGACCCCTACGAGCAGTACTTC	CASRTTGDPYEQYF
TRBV24-1	18	NA	NA	TRBJ1-4	TGTGCCACCAGTGACCTCCCCAGTTTCTTTGCCCCGAATGAAAAACTGTTTTTT	CATSDLPSFFAPNEKLFF
TRBV20-1	17	NA	NA	TRBJ2-1	TGCAGTGCTAGTTCCCCCCCCATGACAGACCTCGGGCGTGAGCAGTTCTTC	CSASSPPMTDLGREQFF
TRBV19	14	NA	NA	TRBJ1-1	TGTGCCAGTAGTATGTCGGGTGAGAACACTGAAGCTTTCTTT	CASSMSGENTEAFF
TRBV5-8	15	NA	TRBD1	TRBJ2-7	TGTGCCAGCAGCTTGGGAGGGACAGGCGAATACGAGCAGTACTTC	CASSLGGTGEYEQYF
TRBV7-9	14	NA	TRBD1	TRBJ1-1	TGTGCCAGCAGCCCACCCGGACAGGGATTAGACGCTTTCTTT	CASSPPGQGLDAFF
TRBV3-1/TRBV3-2	14	NA	TRBD1	TRBJ1-5	TGTGCCAGCAGCCAAGGCCAGGGGGGTCAGCCCCAGCATTTT	CASSQGQGGQPQHF
TRBV24-1	13	once	NA	TRBJ2-5	TGTGCCACCAGTGAGGGGCAGCCCCGGACCCAGTACTTC	CATSEGQPRTQYF
TRBV9	14	once	NA	TRBJ2-3	TGTGCCAGCAGCGGAGAGGTCCGGGTTGATACGCAGTATTTT	CASSGEVRVDTQYF
TRBV29-1	11	NA	NA	TRBJ1-1	TGCAGCGTGGCGACAGGCACTGAAGCTTTCTTT	CSVATGTEAFF
TRBV5-5	14	NA	NA	TRBJ1-5	TGTGCCAGCAGCTTGCGCAGTATCAATCAGCCCCAGCATTTT	CASSLRSINQPQHF
TRBV10-3	15	NA	NA	TRBJ1-1	TGTGCCATCAGTGGGCAGGACTACATGAACACTGAAGCTTTCTTT	CAISGQDYMNTEAFF
TRBV2	13	NA	NA	TRBJ1-4	TGTGCCAGCAGTGGGCAGGGGCAAGAAAAACTGTTTTTT	CASSGQGQEKLFF
TRBV24-1	15	NA	NA	TRBJ2-7	TGTGCCACCAGTGATTTGCAGGGGACCCGGGACGAGCAGTACTTC	CATSDLQGTRDEQYF
TRBV5-6	16	few	NA	TRBJ1-6	TGTGCCAGCATGTGGGGGAGGAGCTCCTATAATTCACCCCTCCACTTT	CASMWGRSSYNSPLHF